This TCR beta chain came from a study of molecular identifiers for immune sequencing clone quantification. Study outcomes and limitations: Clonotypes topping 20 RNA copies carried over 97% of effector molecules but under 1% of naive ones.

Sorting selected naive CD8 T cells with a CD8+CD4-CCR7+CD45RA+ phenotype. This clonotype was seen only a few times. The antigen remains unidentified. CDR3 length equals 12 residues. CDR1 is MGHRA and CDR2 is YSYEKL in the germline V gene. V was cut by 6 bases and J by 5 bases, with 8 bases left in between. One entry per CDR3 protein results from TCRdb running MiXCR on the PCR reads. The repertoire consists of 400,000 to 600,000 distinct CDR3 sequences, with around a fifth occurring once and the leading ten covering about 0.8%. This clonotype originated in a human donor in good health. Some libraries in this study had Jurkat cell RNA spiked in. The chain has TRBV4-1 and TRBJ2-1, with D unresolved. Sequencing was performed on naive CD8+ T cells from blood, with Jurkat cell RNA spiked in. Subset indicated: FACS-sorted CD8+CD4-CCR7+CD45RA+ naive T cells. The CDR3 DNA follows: TGCGCCAGCAGTGTTACTAACAATGAGCAGTTCTTC. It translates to CASSVTNNEQFF.